The 7 T cell receptor beta chains below were found in one sample sequenced in a study of T cell changes during pregnancy in multiple sclerosis. The data were produced by immunoSEQ multiplex PCR, yet TCRdb's version contains in-frame clones alone and is incomplete. The repertoire holds 50,000 to 60,000 clones, with roughly 91% as singletons. The sample here was CD4+ T cells from peripheral blood mononuclear cells, taken in the second trimester of pregnancy. These receptors came from a female donor with multiple sclerosis, enrolled in a pregnancy study.

The chain joins TRBV9 to TRBJ2-3; D perhaps matches TRBD2 (5 bases). V lost 4 bases and J 5 bases, leaving 17 bases between the germline ends. CDR1 and CDR2 (germline): SGDLS, YYNGEE. The CDR3 totals 15 residues. As DNA, the CDR3 is TGTGCCAGCAGCCCACAACTGCCGGGGAAAGATACGCAGTATTTT. Its protein product is CASSPQLPGKDTQYF.

CDR3 DNA sequence: TGCGCCAGCAGCCAAGGGAATAGCGGGGGCTGGGAGACCCAGTACTTC. Its protein product is CASSQGNSGGWETQYF. The rearrangement uses TRBV4-1 and TRBJ2-5; the match to TRBD2 covers 9 bases. The J segment lost 5 bases and the V segment lost 1 base, leaving 8 bases of the junction unmatched. The germline gives CDR1 MGHRA, CDR2 YSYEKL. The CDR3 is 16 amino acids.

This clone was observed once. The J gene is TRBJ1-2, the V gene TRBV18, with TRBD1 matching 9 bases. Germline V gene sequence: CDR1 KGHSH, CDR2 LQKENI. The CDR3 has 14 residues. V was clipped by 3 bases and J by 1 base; unmatched bases: 0. The CDR3, as DNA: TGTGCCAGCTCACCGGGACAGGGTAACTATGGCTACACCTTC. This codes for CASSPGQGNYGYTF.

V is TRBV19 and J is TRBJ1-1; D might be TRBD1 (6 bases). The CDR3 length is 16 residues. Germline loops: CDR1 LNHDA, CDR2 SQIVND (reference sequence). Trimming left V 1 base short and J 4 bases short, with 16 bases between. CDR3 sequence reads: CASSIGRGGRRTEAFF. The CDR3 region has the DNA TGTGCCAGTAGTATAGGAAGGGGGGGTAGGCGCACTGAAGCTTTCTTT.

This rearrangement joins TRBV7-9 to TRBJ1-3; D remains ambiguous. Germline CDR1 reads SEHNR; CDR2 reads FQNEAQ (reference sequence). The ends were cut back, 1 base at V and 0 bases at J, with 7 bases in the middle. CDR3 length equals 15 residues. The CDR3 sequence: CASSLVQSSGNTIYF. In DNA, the CDR3 is TGTGCCAGCAGCTTAGTACAGAGCTCTGGAAACACCATATATTTT.

This clone was counted between two and nine times. This chain's CDR3 is CASSLEQFSGQYF. The CDR3 DNA reads TGTGCCAGCAGCTTGGAACAGTTCTCTGGGCAGTACTTC. V and J are TRBV5-4 and TRBJ2-7, with D hard to call. Germline V lookup: CDR1 SGHNT, CDR2 YYREEE (reference sequence). V lost 0 bases and J 9 bases, leaving 13 bases between the germline ends. CDR3 length: 13 amino acids.

This clone was picked up one time. The rearrangement joins TRBV19 to TRBJ1-3; a possible D gene is TRBD1 (6 bases). Germline values: CDR1 LNHDA, CDR2 SQIVND (reference sequence). The V end lost 5 bases, the J end lost 0 bases, and 11 bases lay between the germline ends. CDR3 size: 15 residues. CDR3 protein: CASSATGSSGNTIYF. The CDR3 coding sequence is TGTGCCAGTAGTGCTACAGGGAGCTCTGGAAACACCATATATTTT.